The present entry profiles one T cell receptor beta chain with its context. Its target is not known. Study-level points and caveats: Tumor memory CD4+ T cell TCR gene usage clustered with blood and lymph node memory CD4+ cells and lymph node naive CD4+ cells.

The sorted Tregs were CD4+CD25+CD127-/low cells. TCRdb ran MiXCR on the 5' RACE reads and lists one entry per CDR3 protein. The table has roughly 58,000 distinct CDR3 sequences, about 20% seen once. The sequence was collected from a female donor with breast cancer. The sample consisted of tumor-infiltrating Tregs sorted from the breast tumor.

CDR3 nucleotides: TGTGCCAGCACAACTTACTACGAGCAGTACTTC. It translates to CASTTYYEQYF. The V and J genes are TRBV7-2 and TRBJ2-7; no clear D. Trimming left V 7 bases short and J 3 bases short, with 7 bases between. There are 11 residues in the CDR3. Per the germline V gene, CDR1 is SGHTA and CDR2 is FQGNSA.